These T cell receptor beta chains were read from a single sample in a study of T cell responses to AZD1222 COVID-19 vaccine. Measured with immunoSEQ multiplex PCR; TCRdb has only the in-frame clones, and not every one. The sample has about 130,000 clones; 92% are singletons. Sample: peripheral blood, taken on day 0 of AZD1222 vaccination. These receptors came from an adult in good health. Each CDR3 is given with its conserved first and last residue. A D gene is named only where the DNA matches it firmly. Size is stated for part of the rows, as once, few or many counts, or as a class when the clone is expanded.

. TRBJ2-7 TRBV9 . 14 CASSVDYSSYEQYF TGTGCCAGCAGCGTAGATTACAGCTCCTACGAGCAGTACTTC
. TRBJ2-7 TRBV9 . 16 CASSVGYQGSSYEQYF TGTGCCAGCAGCGTAGGTTATCAGGGGTCCTCCTACGAGCAGTACTTC
. TRBJ1-1 TRBV7-2 . 16 CASSLAQGRGNTEAFF TGTGCCAGCAGCTTAGCGCAGGGACGGGGGAACACTGAAGCTTTCTTT
once TRBJ2-7 TRBV9 . 13 CASSVDTTYEQYF TGTGCCAGCAGCGTAGACACTACCTACGAGCAGTACTTC
. TRBJ1-4 TRBV18 . 16 CASSPSTRATNEKLFF TGTGCCAGCTCACCATCAACGCGAGCAACTAATGAAAAACTGTTTTTT
. TRBJ1-2 TRBV28 . 12 CASSFKSHGYTF TGTGCCAGCAGTTTCAAGAGCCATGGCTACACCTTC
. TRBJ1-2 TRBV5-1 . 12 CASQGEGYGYTF TGCGCCAGCCAGGGCGAGGGCTATGGCTACACCTTC
. TRBJ2-7 TRBV5-4 TRBD2 16 CASSLYGSSGFSLLRF TGTGCCAGCAGCTTATACGGCTCTAGCGGGTTCTCCCTTCTTCGATTC
once TRBJ1-6 TRBV25-1 . 15 CASSDRSSYNSPLHF TGTGCCAGCAGTGACAGGAGCTCCTATAATTCACCCCTCCACTTT
. TRBJ2-3 TRBV11-3 . 17 CASSSSPDGASTDTQYF TGTGCCAGCAGCTCCTCCCCCGACGGCGCTAGCACAGATACGCAGTATTTT
. TRBJ1-1 TRBV14 . 15 CASSQDWGPTIEAFF TGTGCCAGCAGCCAAGATTGGGGTCCTACGATAGAAGCTTTCTTT
. TRBJ1-5 TRBV28 . 13 CASSWDTNQPQHF TGTGCCAGCAGTTGGGACACAAATCAGCCCCAGCATTTT
. TRBJ1-6 TRBV6-5 . 16 CASSYSSGSYNSPLHF TGTGCCAGCAGTTACTCTTCTGGCTCCTATAATTCACCCCTCCACTTT
. TRBJ1-4 TRBV5-1 . 15 CASSLFVGTDEKLFF TGCGCCAGCAGCTTATTTGTGGGAACAGATGAAAAACTGTTTTTT
. TRBJ2-2 TRBV5-5 . 16 CASSLASTANTGELFF TGTGCCAGCAGCTTGGCCTCGACAGCGAACACCGGGGAGCTGTTTTTT
. TRBJ2-1 TRBV2 . 14 CASKMRGTGNEQFF TGTGCCAGCAAGATGCGGGGAACAGGCAATGAGCAGTTCTTC
. TRBJ2-2 TRBV4-1 TRBD1 20 CASSHPSGTNRGRNTGELFF TGCGCCAGCAGCCATCCCTCGGGGACTAACAGGGGGCGTAACACCGGGGAGCTGTTTTTT
. TRBJ1-5 TRBV12-5 . 13 CASRRGGSQPQHF TGTGCTAGTCGGAGGGGAGGCAGTCAGCCCCAGCATTTT
. TRBJ2-3 TRBV5-4 . 16 CASSFRWGQDADTQYF TGTGCCAGCAGCTTTAGGTGGGGGCAGGATGCAGATACGCAGTATTTT
once TRBJ1-1 TRBV4-2 . 14 CASRGAGAGTEAFF TGTGCCAGCAGGGGGGCAGGGGCGGGCACTGAAGCTTTCTTT
. TRBJ1-4 TRBV24-1 . 13 CATSGQGGEKLFF TGTGCCACCAGTGGCCAGGGCGGTGAAAAACTGTTTTTT
. TRBJ1-5 TRBV13 . 14 CASSLVQGNQPQHF TGTGCCAGCAGCTTAGTACAGGGCAATCAGCCCCAGCATTTT
once TRBJ2-5 TRBV24-1 TRBD1 17 CATSDPGQGRVIETQYF TGTGCCACCAGTGACCCGGGACAGGGTCGGGTAATAGAGACCCAGTACTTC